What follows describes a single TCR beta chain. This sample stems from a study of OX40 agonist ivuxolimab in advanced cancers. TCRdb's table, derived via immunoSEQ multiplex PCR, lists solely in-frame clones and lacks some. In the table there are 40,000 to 45,000 clones, roughly 80% of which are singletons. The source was CD4+ or CD8+ T cells sorted from blood, collected in a trial of the OX40 agonist ivuxolimab. This clonotype was sampled from an adult with an advanced solid tumor such as melanoma, head and neck, liver or kidney cancer.

The CDR3 region is CAWRDTLGHQETQYF. DNA of the CDR3: TGTGCCTGGAGGGATACCTTGGGCCACCAAGAGACCCAGTACTTC. This chain joins TRBV30 and TRBJ2-5; D call uncertain. V lost 3 bases to trimming and J lost 0 bases, with 14 bases between them. The CDR3 totals 15 residues. Germline assignment: CDR1 GTSNPN and CDR2 SVGIG (reference sequence).